The 31 T cell receptor beta chains below were found in one sample sequenced in a study of T cell responses to AZD1222 COVID-19 vaccine. Using immunoSEQ multiplex PCR, the repertoire was profiled, and TCRdb retains in-frame clones only, with some absent. The sample has 130,000 to 150,000 clones, approximately 85% seen once; the top ten hold less than 5%. The sequences come from peripheral blood, collected on day 0 of MenACWY control vaccination. The receptors derive from an adult in good health.

This chain joins TRBV19 and TRBJ2-2; TRBD2 aligns across 9 bases. V dropped 4 bases and J dropped 7; count of bases not matched to a gene: 7. The CDR3 runs 15 residues. From germline, CDR1 is LNHDA and CDR2 SQIVND (reference sequence). The CDR3 nucleotides are TGTGCCAGTAGTAAGGCGGGGGGGGCCGTCGGGGAGCTGTTTTTT. It is translated as CASSKAGGAVGELFF.

The V and J genes are TRBV5-6 and TRBJ2-7, with D perhaps being TRBD1 or TRBD2 (5 bases each). This CDR3 spans 15 amino acids. The germline V and J ends were trimmed by 0 bases and 3 bases, with 13 bases remaining between them. Germline CDR1 SGHDT, CDR2 YYEEEE. The CDR3, as DNA: TGTGCCAGCAGCTTGGGGGATGGGGGAATCTACGAGCAGTACGTC. It is translated as CASSLGDGGIYEQYV.

The V and J genes are TRBV27 and TRBJ2-7; D remains unclear. The V and J ends lost 3 bases and 3 bases respectively, with 3 bases between them. The CDR3 contains 11 residues. In germline, CDR1 is MNHEY, CDR2 SMNVEV (reference sequence). The CDR3 coding sequence is TGTGCCAGCAGTTTTGGCTACGAGCAGTACTTC. Residues: CASSFGYEQYF.

The chain has TRBV6-1 and TRBJ2-7; D is unclear. The CDR3 runs to 13 residues. Trimming stripped 1 base from V and 2 bases from J, with 6 bases between. Germline CDR1 MNHNS, CDR2 SASEGT. The CDR3: CASSEGPTYEQYV. The CDR3 DNA is TGTGCCAGCAGTGAAGGTCCGACCTACGAGCAGTACGTC.

The CDR3 sequence: CASSTDGGNSPLHF. CDR3 nucleotide sequence: TGTGCCAGCTCGACCGACGGGGGAAATTCACCCCTCCACTTT. This chain links TRBV7-9 with TRBJ1-6; tentative D call: TRBD1 (5 bases). Trimming left V 8 bases short and J 7 bases short, with 15 bases between. The CDR3 sequence is 14 residues long. CDR1 and CDR2 (germline): SEHNR, FQNEAQ (reference sequence). The full variable domain, with the rest looked up from reference TRBV7-9 and TRBJ1-6, is DTGVSQNPRHKITKRGQNVTFRCDPISEHNRLYWYRQTLGQGPEFLTYFQNEAQLEKSRLLSDRFSAERPKGSFSTLEIQRTEQGDSAMYLCASSTDGGNSPLHFGNGTRLTVT.

The V call is TRBV25-1, the J call TRBJ2-5; no clear D gene. In germline, CDR1 is MGHDK, CDR2 SYGVNS. The CDR3 has 14 amino acids. V gave up 5 bases and J gave up 6 bases, with 16 bases separating them. The CDR3: CASSQPGGRQTQYF. CDR3 nucleotides: TGTGCCAGCAGTCAACCCGGCGGTAGGCAGACCCAGTACTTC. Using reference TRBV25-1 and TRBJ2-5 for the parts outside the CDR3, the full variable domain is EADIYQTPRYLVIGTGKKITLECSQTMGHDKMYWYQQDPGMELHLIHYSYGVNSTEKGDLSSESTVSRIRTEHFPLTLESARPSHTSQYLCASSQPGGRQTQYFGPGTRLLVL.

V and J are TRBV9 and TRBJ2-1; D ambiguous. CDR1 is SGDLS, CDR2 YYNGEE, per germline. The CDR3 has 14 residues. The ends were cut back, 3 bases at V and 10 bases at J, with 17 bases in the middle. CDR3 amino acids: CASSGGLLDHEQFF. In DNA form, the CDR3 reads TGTGCCAGCAGCGGAGGCCTTCTAGACCACGAGCAGTTCTTC.

V gene TRBV29-1 combines with J gene TRBJ2-1; D gene ambiguous. The V and J ends lost 6 bases and 9 bases respectively, with 15 bases between them. This CDR3 is built from 12 residues. Germline loops: CDR1 SQVTM, CDR2 ANQGSEA. The chain's CDR3 is CSVMSQTLEQFF. The CDR3 DNA reads as TGCAGCGTCATGAGTCAGACCCTTGAGCAGTTCTTC.

V and J are TRBV19 and TRBJ1-1; D is unclear. Between the trimmed V and J ends, which lost 11 bases and 3 bases, there was a span of 16 bases. Germline V gene data show CDR1 as LNHDA and CDR2 as SQIVND (reference sequence). This CDR3 is built from 13 residues. DNA for the CDR3: TGTGCCGTCAAAGAAAGGGAGGACACTGAAGCTTTCTTT. This codes for CAVKEREDTEAFF. The whole variable domain, remainder taken from reference TRBV19 and TRBJ1-1, is DGGITQSPKYLFRKEGQNVTLSCEQNLNHDAMYWYRQDPGQGLRLIYYSQIVNDFQKGDIAEGYSVSREKKESFPLTVTSAQKNPTAFYLCAVKEREDTEAFFGQGTRLTVV.

The rearrangement links TRBV11-2 to TRBJ2-7; D could derive from TRBD1 or TRBD2 (6 bases each). The V gene lost 3 bases and the J gene lost 9 bases, with 24 bases spanning the gap. Per the germline V gene, CDR1 is SGHAT and CDR2 is FQNNGV. The CDR3 sequence is 16 residues long. CDR3 DNA sequence: TGTGCCAGCAGCTTCCCAGGAGGGCCAGGGGTTAGTGGGCAGTACTTC. Translated: CASSFPGGPGVSGQYF. The whole variable domain, remainder taken from reference TRBV11-2 and TRBJ2-7, is EAGVAQSPRYKIIEKRQSVAFWCNPISGHATLYWYQQILGQGPKLLIQFQNNGVVDDSQLPKDRFSAERLKGVDSTLKIQPAKLEDSAVYLCASSFPGGPGVSGQYFGPGTRLTVT.

The chain combines TRBV19 with TRBJ2-1; 12 positions agree with TRBD2. The CDR3 has 16 residues. The V and J ends lost 7 bases and 9 bases, in that order; junction bases with no gene match: 13. The germline gives CDR1 LNHDA, CDR2 SQIVND (reference sequence). The CDR3 sequence: CASTPLAGGRRSEQFF. The DNA of the CDR3 is TGTGCCAGTACTCCGCTAGCGGGGGGGCGCAGGAGTGAGCAGTTCTTC.

As concerns this clone: Other nucleotide sequences in the sample specify the same CDR3. The chain has TRBV6-5 and TRBJ2-3, with a weak D call TRBD1 (5 bases). Trimming removed 0 bases at V and 3 bases at J, with 10 bases between. Germline V gene sequence: CDR1 MNHEY, CDR2 SVGAGI. The length of the CDR3 is 15 residues. Here the CDR3 reads CASSYSRRATDTQYF. DNA of the CDR3: TGTGCCAGCAGTTACTCGCGCAGGGCAACAGATACGCAGTATTTT.

Only one count was recorded for this clone. This chain joins TRBV19 and TRBJ1-2; D call uncertain. This CDR3 contains 15 residues. With 8 bases removed from V and 7 bases from J, the gap between germline ends came to 23 bases. Germline V lookup: CDR1 LNHDA, CDR2 SQIVND (reference sequence). Here the CDR3 DNA reads TGTGCCAGTCTCTATTTAGTCAATGGTCGTGGTGGCTACACCTTC. This translates into CASLYLVNGRGGYTF.

The rearrangement links TRBV29-1 to TRBJ1-2; D gene unclear. This CDR3 has 14 residues. V lost 2 bases and J lost 0, with 10 bases in between. Germline lookup yields CDR1 SQVTM and CDR2 ANQGSEA. The CDR3 DNA is TGCAGCGTTGAATTGGCCAGCCCTAACTATGGCTACACCTTC. This codes for CSVELASPNYGYTF.

This clone has a handful of counts. The chain couples TRBV4-2 to TRBJ2-7; 9 positions agree with TRBD1. This CDR3 contains 16 residues. Germline V gene lookup returns CDR1 LGHNA and CDR2 YNFKEQ. Trimming at V came to 2 bases and at J to 4 bases, leaving 9 bases not matched to a gene. CDR3 in amino acids: CASSQSSGQGAYEQYF. CDR3 nucleotide sequence: TGTGCCAGCAGCCAATCTTCGGGACAGGGAGCGTACGAGCAGTACTTC.

J is TRBJ1-2 and V is TRBV28, with D maybe TRBD1 (6 bases). V lost 5 bases and J lost 7, with 11 bases in between. The CDR3 contains 12 residues. The germline V gene has CDR1 MDHEN and CDR2 SYDVKM. In DNA, the CDR3 is TGTGCCAGCAGTAGGGGGAGGCCTGGCTACACCTTC. It codes for CASSRGRPGYTF.

The chain carries TRBV19 and TRBJ1-5; D is ambiguous. CDR3 length: 14 amino acids. Germline V gene lookup returns CDR1 LNHDA and CDR2 SQIVND (reference sequence). Trimming removed 3 bases at V and 1 base at J, with 7 bases between. CDR3 residues: CASSIEASNQPQHF. The CDR3, as DNA: TGTGCCAGTAGTATTGAGGCAAGCAATCAGCCCCAGCATTTT.

This clone is a singleton in its sample. The V call is TRBV18, the J call TRBJ2-1; tentatively, D is TRBD2 (6 bases). Trimming removed 5 bases at V and 12 bases at J, with 14 bases between. The CDR3 covers 12 residues. Germline loops: CDR1 KGHSH, CDR2 LQKENI. The CDR3 sequence: CASSSATRLQFF. The CDR3 bases are TGTGCCAGCTCATCGGCGACTAGGTTGCAGTTCTTC. Full variable domain (rest looked up from reference TRBV18 and TRBJ2-1): NAGVMQNPRHLVRRRGQEARLRCSPMKGHSHVYWYRQLPEEGLKFMVYLQKENIIDESGMPKERFSAEFPKEGPSILRIQQVVRGDSAAYFCASSSATRLQFFGPGTRLTVL.

V and J are TRBV9 and TRBJ2-7, with D unresolved. Per germline, CDR1 SGDLS and CDR2 YYNGEE. The CDR3 has 8 amino acids. DNA for the CDR3: TGTGCCAGCAGCGCCATAAGGGTC. Its protein product is CASSAIRV.

This clone was observed a few times. The gene calls are TRBV6-6 and TRBJ2-2, with 12 bases fitting TRBD2. The V segment lost 6 bases and the J segment 7 bases; nucleotides outside the gene matches: 12. The V gene's germline CDR1 is MNHNY and CDR2 SVGAGI (reference sequence). The CDR3 is 17 amino acids. The CDR3 region is CASSRLAGASPSGELFF. The CDR3 nucleotides are TGTGCCAGCAGCCGACTAGCGGGGGCCTCCCCGAGCGGGGAGCTGTTTTTT.

This clone showed up just once. The gene calls are TRBV27 and TRBJ2-2; D is possibly TRBD2 (6 bases). CDR1 and CDR2 (germline): MNHEY, SMNVEV (reference sequence). Trimming took off 4 bases at V and 4 bases at J, with 16 bases between the two ends. The CDR3 covers 16 residues. The DNA for the CDR3 is TGTGCCAGCAGTTCCGTAGAAGGCGGGGTCACCGGGGAGCTGTTTTTT. Its protein product is CASSSVEGGVTGELFF.

The rearrangement links TRBV11-2 to TRBJ2-7; possible D gene TRBD1, 6 bases. V lost 5 bases and J 2 bases, leaving 13 bases between the germline ends. The V gene's germline CDR1 is SGHAT and CDR2 FQNNGV. The CDR3 sequence is 14 residues long. The CDR3 DNA sequence: TGTGCCAGCAGCACAGACAGGATCCCCTACGAGCAGTACTTC. It is translated as CASSTDRIPYEQYF.

This chain links TRBV6-6 with TRBJ1-4, with a possible D match to TRBD1 (6 bases). Germline assignment: CDR1 MNHNY and CDR2 SVGAGI (reference sequence). Trimming stripped 5 bases from V and 4 bases from J, with 11 bases between. This CDR3 region has 14 residues. The CDR3 spells CASSRPGDNEKLFF. In nucleotides, the CDR3 is TGTGCCAGCAGTCGCCCAGGGGATAATGAAAAACTGTTTTTT.

This clone was seen only a few times. This sequence joins TRBV11-2 and TRBJ2-1, with D maybe TRBD2 (5 bases). The germline V gene encodes CDR1 SGHAT and CDR2 FQNNGV. This CDR3 comprises 16 residues. Trimming removed 1 base at V and 5 bases at J, with 15 bases between. In DNA, the CDR3 is TGTGCCAGCAGCTTAGCTTTCGGGGTGTGGAACAATGAGCAGTTCTTC. Encoded protein: CASSLAFGVWNNEQFF. The whole variable domain, remainder taken from reference TRBV11-2 and TRBJ2-1, is EAGVAQSPRYKIIEKRQSVAFWCNPISGHATLYWYQQILGQGPKLLIQFQNNGVVDDSQLPKDRFSAERLKGVDSTLKIQPAKLEDSAVYLCASSLAFGVWNNEQFFGPGTRLTVL.

The chain employs TRBV19 and TRBJ1-2; TRBD1 matches 7 bases. J lost 3 bases, V lost 10 bases, and 8 bases had no gene match. This CDR3 contains 13 residues. Germline V gene sequence: CDR1 LNHDA, CDR2 SQIVND (reference sequence). CDR3 nucleotide sequence: TGTGCCACCTCCCGGGACAGACACTATGGCTACACCTTC. Amino acid sequence: CATSRDRHYGYTF. Using reference TRBV19 and TRBJ1-2 for the parts outside the CDR3, the full variable domain is DGGITQSPKYLFRKEGQNVTLSCEQNLNHDAMYWYRQDPGQGLRLIYYSQIVNDFQKGDIAEGYSVSREKKESFPLTVTSAQKNPTAFYLCATSRDRHYGYTFGSGTRLTVV.

The gene calls are TRBV29-1 and TRBJ1-2, with D maybe TRBD1 (6 bases). Trimming shortened V by 7 bases and J by 4 bases, and 16 bases separated the two germline ends. The CDR3 spans 13 residues. CDR1 and CDR2 from the germline V gene are SQVTM and ANQGSEA. CDR3 DNA sequence: TGCAGCGCCCGAGGGGGGGGGAGCTATGGCTACACCTTC. It translates to CSARGGGSYGYTF.

Only a few counts were recorded for this clone. The V call is TRBV7-3, the J call TRBJ2-2, with a possible D match to TRBD1 (6 bases). Trimming took off 2 bases at V and 7 bases at J, with 14 bases between the two ends. The CDR3 consists of 15 residues. Germline CDR1 reads SGHTA; CDR2 reads FQGTGA. The CDR3 region is CASSLEGTKNGELFF. The DNA for the CDR3 is TGTGCCAGCAGCTTAGAGGGGACAAAGAACGGGGAGCTGTTTTTT.

This rearrangement joins TRBV3-1 (or the pseudogene TRBV3-2) to TRBJ1-2; 7 bases align to TRBD1. There are 14 residues in the CDR3. The germline V gene has CDR1 LGHDT and CDR2 YNNKEL (reference sequence). Trimming removed 4 bases from V and 8 bases from J; junction bases left unmatched: 10. The CDR3 DNA reads TGTGCCAGCAGCCTCAACAGGGGACAAGGCGGCTACACCTTC. Encoded protein: CASSLNRGQGGYTF.

This sequence joins TRBV25-1 and TRBJ1-6; tentatively, D is TRBD1 (6 bases). This CDR3 has 17 amino acids. V was trimmed by 8 bases and J by 4 bases, leaving 21 bases between them. Germline CDR1 and CDR2: MGHDK and SYGVNS. CDR3 region: CASSGPPQGSYNSPLHF. CDR3 nucleotide sequence: TGTGCCAGCTCCGGCCCCCCCCAGGGGAGTTATAATTCACCCCTCCACTTT.

This chain joins TRBV7-6 and TRBJ2-3, with TRBD1 as a possible D gene (5 bases). The V and J ends lost 1 base and 2 bases respectively, with 13 bases between them. Germline assignment: CDR1 SGHVS and CDR2 FNYEAQ. This CDR3 spans 16 amino acids. The CDR3, as DNA: TGTGCCAGCAGCTTAGAAGGCGACAGACTCACAGATACGCAGTATTTT. Translating gives CASSLEGDRLTDTQYF.

The V call is TRBV6-4, the J call TRBJ2-1, with TRBD2 matching over 11 bases. Germline V gene data show CDR1 as MRHNA and CDR2 as SNTAGT. Losses at the gene ends were 3 bases for V and 7 bases for J; bases not matched to a gene: 11. This CDR3 has 17 amino acids. The CDR3 sequence is CASSDRPLAGGTNEQFF. The DNA of the CDR3 is TGTGCCAGCAGTGATCGCCCTCTAGCGGGGGGCACTAATGAGCAGTTCTTC.